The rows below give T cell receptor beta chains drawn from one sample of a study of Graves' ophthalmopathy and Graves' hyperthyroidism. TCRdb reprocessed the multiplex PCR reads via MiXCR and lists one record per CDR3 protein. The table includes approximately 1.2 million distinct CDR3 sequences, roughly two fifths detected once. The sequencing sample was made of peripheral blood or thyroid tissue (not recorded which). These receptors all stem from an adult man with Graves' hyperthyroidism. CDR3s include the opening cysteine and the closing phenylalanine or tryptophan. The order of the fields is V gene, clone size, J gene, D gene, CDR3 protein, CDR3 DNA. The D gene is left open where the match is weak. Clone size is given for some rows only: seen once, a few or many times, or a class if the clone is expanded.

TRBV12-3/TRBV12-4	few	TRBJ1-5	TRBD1	CASSFRTGGVHSNQPQHF	TGTGCCAGCAGTTTCCGGACAGGGGGCGTTCATAGCAATCAGCCCCAGCATTTT
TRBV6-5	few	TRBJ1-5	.	CRDLSNQPQHF	TGTCGCGACCTTAGCAATCAGCCCCAGCATTTT
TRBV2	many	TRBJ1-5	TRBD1	CASIRDRGPNQPQHF	TGTGCCAGCATAAGGGACAGGGGGCCGAATCAGCCCCAGCATTTT
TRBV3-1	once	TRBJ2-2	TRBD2	CASSYSGSGTGELFF	TGTGCCAGCAGCTACAGCGGGAGTGGCACCGGGGAGCTGTTTTTT
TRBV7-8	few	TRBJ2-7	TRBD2	CASSAPGLVYEQYF	TGTGCCAGCAGCGCACCGGGACTAGTCTACGAGCAGTACTTC
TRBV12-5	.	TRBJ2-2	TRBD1	CASGSSPGTGVSGELFF	TGTGCTAGTGGTTCTTCTCCCGGGACAGGGGTTTCCGGGGAGCTGTTTTTT
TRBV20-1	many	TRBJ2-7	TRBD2	CSAPGLAQYF	TGCAGTGCCCCAGGACTAGCCCAGTACTTC
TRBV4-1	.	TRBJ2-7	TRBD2	CASSGPGGVSYEQYF	TGCGCCAGCAGCGGCCCTGGGGGGGTATCCTACGAGCAGTACTTC
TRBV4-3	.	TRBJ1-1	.	CASSQEFQFEAFF	TGCGCCAGCAGCCAAGAGTTTCAGTTTGAGGCTTTCTTT
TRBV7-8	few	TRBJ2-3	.	CASRNDRPSTDTQYF	TGTGCCAGCAGAAACGACAGGCCCAGCACAGATACGCAGTATTTT
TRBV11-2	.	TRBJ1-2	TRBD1	CASSRRDRGGIGYTF	TGTGCCAGCAGCCGACGGGACAGGGGGGGAATTGGCTACACCTTC
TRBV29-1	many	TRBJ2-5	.	CSVLNGEVGETQYF	TGCAGCGTACTGAATGGTGAGGTTGGAGAGACCCAGTACTTC
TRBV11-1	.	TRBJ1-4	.	CASSLKQGGEKLFF	TGTGCCAGCAGCTTGAAGCAGGGTGGTGAAAAACTGTTTTTT
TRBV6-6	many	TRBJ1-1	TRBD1	CASSPGQGGAFF	TGTGCCAGCAGCCCCGGACAGGGCGGAGCTTTCTTT
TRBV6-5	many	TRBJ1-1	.	CASSLGTRAFF	TGTGCCAGCAGTCTCGGGACGCGGGCTTTCTTT
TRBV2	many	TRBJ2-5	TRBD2	CASSKLAAGVSSETQYF	TGTGCCAGCAGCAAGCTGGCCGCGGGAGTTAGTTCCGAGACCCAGTACTTC
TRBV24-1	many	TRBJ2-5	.	CATSEEDSQETQYF	TGTGCCACCAGTGAGGAGGACAGCCAAGAGACCCAGTACTTC
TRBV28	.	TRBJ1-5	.	CANSQVGGNQPQHF	TGCGCCAACAGCCAAGTGGGAGGAAATCAGCCCCAGCATTTT